This TCR beta chain was identified during a study of blood T cell repertoires in COVID-19. In the study overall: Some COVID-19 samples were acute and others convalescent; all came from the United States, Italy and Spain. T cells, B-cell-depleted T cells, or PBMCs supplied cDNA or gDNA.

Original processing notes: Counts of nucleated cells, estimated from reference gene primer amplification, were obtained. Profiling relied on immunoSEQ multiplex PCR, and the TCRdb table lists in-frame clones only, not all of them. V and J calls and clone size come straight from that table; D and trimming were deduced from the DNA. The sample shows 300,000 to 500,000 clones, 88% of them seen only once. Allocation to cohorts depended on clinical history reported by the participants. The sequence was obtained from a woman in her 30s with acute COVID-19. The sequenced sample consisted of PBMCs or T cells enriched from blood (not recorded which).

The CDR3: CSVEVQGAGANVLTF. CDR3 DNA sequence: TGCAGCGTTGAAGTCCAAGGGGCTGGGGCCAACGTCCTGACTTTC. This chain connects TRBV29-1 to TRBJ2-6; D is possibly TRBD1 (5 bases). This CDR3 has 15 amino acids. V was trimmed by 1 base and J by 2 bases, leaving 9 bases between them. CDR1 and CDR2 (germline): SQVTM, ANQGSEA.